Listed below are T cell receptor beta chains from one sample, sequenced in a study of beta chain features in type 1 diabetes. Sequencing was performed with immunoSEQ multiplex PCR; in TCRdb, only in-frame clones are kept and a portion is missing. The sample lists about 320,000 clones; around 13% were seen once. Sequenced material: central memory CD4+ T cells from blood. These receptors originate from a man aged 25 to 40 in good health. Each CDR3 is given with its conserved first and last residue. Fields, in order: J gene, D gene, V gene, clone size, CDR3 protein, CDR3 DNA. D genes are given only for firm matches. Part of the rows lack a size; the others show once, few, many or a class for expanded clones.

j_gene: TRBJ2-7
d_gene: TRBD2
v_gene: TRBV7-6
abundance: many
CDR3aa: CASSPRTSGGSYEQYF
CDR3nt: TGTGCCAGCAGCCCCCGGACTAGCGGGGGCTCCTACGAGCAGTACTTC

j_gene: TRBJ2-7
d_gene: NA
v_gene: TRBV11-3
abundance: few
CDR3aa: CASSPSQGGTEQYF
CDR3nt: TGTGCCAGCAGCCCCTCCCAGGGGGGTACCGAGCAGTACTTC

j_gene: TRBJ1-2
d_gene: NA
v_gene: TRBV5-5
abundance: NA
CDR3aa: CASSLVGQMGGYTF
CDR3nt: TGTGCCAGCAGCTTGGTGGGGCAAATGGGTGGCTACACCTTC

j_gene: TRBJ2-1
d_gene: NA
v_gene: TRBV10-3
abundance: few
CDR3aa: CAIGRAEGRNEQFF
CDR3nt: TGTGCCATAGGAAGGGCGGAGGGGCGCAATGAGCAGTTCTTC

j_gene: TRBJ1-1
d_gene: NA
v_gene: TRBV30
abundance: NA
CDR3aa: CAWSVLGGYTEAFF
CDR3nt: TGTGCCTGGAGTGTACTGGGGGGCTACACTGAAGCTTTCTTT

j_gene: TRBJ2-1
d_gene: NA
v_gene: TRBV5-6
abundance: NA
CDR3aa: CASSSASVYEQFF
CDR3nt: TGTGCCAGCAGCTCGGCTAGCGTCTATGAGCAGTTCTTC

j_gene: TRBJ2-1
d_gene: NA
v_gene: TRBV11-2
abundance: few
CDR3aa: CASSSTRNEQFF
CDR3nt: TGTGCCAGCAGCTCGACTAGGAATGAGCAGTTCTTC

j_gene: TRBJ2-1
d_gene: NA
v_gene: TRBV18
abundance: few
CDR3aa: CASSPSILPSSYNEQFF
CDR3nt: TGTGCCAGCTCACCATCCATTCTCCCTAGCTCCTACAATGAGCAGTTCTTC

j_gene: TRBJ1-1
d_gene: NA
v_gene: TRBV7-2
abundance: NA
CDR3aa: CASSPGGRPTEAFF
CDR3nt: TGTGCCAGCAGCCCGGGGGGCAGGCCTACTGAAGCTTTCTTT

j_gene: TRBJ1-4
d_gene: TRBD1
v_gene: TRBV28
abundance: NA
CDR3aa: CAPFFRGQHGTDNEKLFF
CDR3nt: TGTGCCCCATTTTTTCGCGGGCAACACGGGACAGATAATGAAAAACTGTTTTTT

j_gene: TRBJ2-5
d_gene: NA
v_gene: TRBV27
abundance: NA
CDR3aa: CASSPTGPGETQYF
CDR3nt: TGTGCCAGCAGTCCCACCGGGCCAGGGGAGACCCAGTACTTC

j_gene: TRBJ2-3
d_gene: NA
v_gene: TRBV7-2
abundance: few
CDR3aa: CASSLGNVGPDTQYF
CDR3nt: TGTGCCAGCAGCTTAGGGAATGTAGGCCCAGATACGCAGTATTTT

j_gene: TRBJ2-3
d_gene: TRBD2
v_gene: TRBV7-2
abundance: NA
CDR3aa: CASSLSGVSTDTQYF
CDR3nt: TGTGCCAGCAGCTTGAGCGGGGTTAGCACAGATACGCAGTATTTT

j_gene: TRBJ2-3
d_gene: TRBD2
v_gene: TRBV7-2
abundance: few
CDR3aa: CASSLVGRGTDTQYF
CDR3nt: TGTGCCAGCAGCTTAGTCGGGAGGGGCACAGATACGCAGTATTTT

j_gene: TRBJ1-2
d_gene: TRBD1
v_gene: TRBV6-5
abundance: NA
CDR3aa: CACSFTTGTNYGYTF
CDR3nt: TGTGCCTGCAGTTTTACGACAGGGACTAACTATGGCTACACCTTC

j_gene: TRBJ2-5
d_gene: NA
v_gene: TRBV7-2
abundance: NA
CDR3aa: CASSLGVRVRGETQYF
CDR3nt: TGTGCCAGCAGCTTAGGGGTCAGGGTCCGTGGGGAGACCCAGTACTTC

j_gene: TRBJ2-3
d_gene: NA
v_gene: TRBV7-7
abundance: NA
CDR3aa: CASSLSDRDTQYF
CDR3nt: TGTGCTAGCAGCTTATCAGACAGAGATACGCAGTATTTT

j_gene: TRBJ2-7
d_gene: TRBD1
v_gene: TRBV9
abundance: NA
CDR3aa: CASSADRGDEQYF
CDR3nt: TGTGCCAGCAGCGCAGACAGGGGAGACGAGCAGTACTTC

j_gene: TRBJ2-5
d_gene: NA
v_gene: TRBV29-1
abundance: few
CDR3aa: CSVDLAGTKETQYF
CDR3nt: TGCAGCGTTGACCTGGCGGGGACGAAAGAGACCCAGTACTTC

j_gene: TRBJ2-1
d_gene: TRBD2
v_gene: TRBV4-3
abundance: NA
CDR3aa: CASSPSGGAVQDEQFF
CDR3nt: TGCGCCAGCAGCCCCAGCGGGGGGGCCGTTCAAGATGAGCAGTTCTTC

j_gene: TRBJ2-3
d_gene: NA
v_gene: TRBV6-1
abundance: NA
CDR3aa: CASSEGLRGDTQYF
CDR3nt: TGTGCCAGCTCTGAAGGACTCCGCGGAGATACGCAGTATTTT

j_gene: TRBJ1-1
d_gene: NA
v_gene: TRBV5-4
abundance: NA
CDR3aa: CASSLSFMNTEAFF
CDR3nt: TGTGCCAGCAGCTTGAGTTTTATGAACACTGAAGCTTTCTTT

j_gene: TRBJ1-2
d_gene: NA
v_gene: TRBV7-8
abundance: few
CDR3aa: CASSRFTDLSNYGYTF
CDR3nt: TGTGCCAGCAGCCGTTTCACTGACCTTTCTAACTATGGCTACACCTTC

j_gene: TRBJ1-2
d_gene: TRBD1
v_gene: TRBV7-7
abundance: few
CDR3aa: CASSPRGPYGYTF
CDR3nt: TGTGCCAGCAGCCCCAGGGGGCCCTATGGCTACACCTTC

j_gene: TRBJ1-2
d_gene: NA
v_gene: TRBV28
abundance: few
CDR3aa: CASSYRNYGYTF
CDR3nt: TGTGCCAGCAGTTACAGGAACTATGGCTACACCTTC

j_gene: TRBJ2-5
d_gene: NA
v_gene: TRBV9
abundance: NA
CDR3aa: CASSPGLHQETQYF
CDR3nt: TGTGCCAGCAGCCCTGGACTCCACCAAGAGACCCAGTACTTC

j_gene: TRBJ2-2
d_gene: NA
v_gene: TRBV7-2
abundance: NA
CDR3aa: CASSAGVGAGELFF
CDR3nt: TGTGCCAGCAGCGCTGGCGTTGGGGCGGGGGAGCTGTTTTTT

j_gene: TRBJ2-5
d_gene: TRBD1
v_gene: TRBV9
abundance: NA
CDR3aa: CASSVAPGGQETQYF
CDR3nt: TGTGCCAGCAGCGTAGCTCCAGGGGGCCAAGAGACCCAGTACTTC

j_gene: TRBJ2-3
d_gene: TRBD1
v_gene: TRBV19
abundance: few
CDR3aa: CASSIGRQGSTDTQYF
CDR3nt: TGTGCCAGTAGTATAGGCCGACAGGGGAGCACAGATACGCAGTATTTT

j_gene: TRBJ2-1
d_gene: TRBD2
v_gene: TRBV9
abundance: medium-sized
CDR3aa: CASSAHSGSHNEQFF
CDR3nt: TGTGCCAGCAGCGCACATAGCGGGAGCCACAATGAGCAGTTCTTC

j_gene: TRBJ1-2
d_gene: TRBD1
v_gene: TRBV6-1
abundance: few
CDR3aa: CAYQAGGDGYGYTF
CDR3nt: TGTGCCTATCAGGCAGGGGGCGATGGCTATGGCTACACCTTC

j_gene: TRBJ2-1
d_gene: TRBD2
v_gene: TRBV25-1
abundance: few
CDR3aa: CASSGLAPEQFF
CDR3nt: TGTGCCAGCAGTGGACTAGCCCCTGAGCAGTTCTTC

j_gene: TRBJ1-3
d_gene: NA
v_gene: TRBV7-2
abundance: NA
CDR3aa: CASSQSGNTIYF
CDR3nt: TGTGCCAGCAGTCAGTCTGGAAACACCATATATTTT

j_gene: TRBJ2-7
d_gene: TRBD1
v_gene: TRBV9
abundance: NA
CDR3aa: CASSVAGTGVHEQYF
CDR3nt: TGTGCCAGCAGCGTCGCCGGGACAGGGGTCCACGAGCAGTACTTC

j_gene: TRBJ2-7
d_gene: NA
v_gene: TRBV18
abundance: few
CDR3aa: CASSPRTNRDGEQYF
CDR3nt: TGTGCCAGCTCACCGAGAACAAACAGGGATGGGGAGCAGTACTTC

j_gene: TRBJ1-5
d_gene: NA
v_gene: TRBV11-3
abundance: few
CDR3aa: CASSLDLFQPQHF
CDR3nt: TGTGCCAGCAGCTTAGATCTTTTCCAGCCCCAGCATTTT

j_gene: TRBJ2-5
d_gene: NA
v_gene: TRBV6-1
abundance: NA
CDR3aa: CAISPGGSEETQYF
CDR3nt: TGTGCCATCAGTCCCGGGGGCTCGGAGGAGACCCAGTACTTC

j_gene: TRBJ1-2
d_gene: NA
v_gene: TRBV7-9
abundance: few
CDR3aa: CASSRGRASGYTF
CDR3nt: TGTGCCAGCAGCCGGGGTCGCGCCTCTGGCTACACCTTC

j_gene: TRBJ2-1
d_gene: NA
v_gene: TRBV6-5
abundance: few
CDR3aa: CASSYGSGPNEQFF
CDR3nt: TGTGCCAGCAGTTACGGTTCAGGGCCCAATGAGCAGTTCTTC

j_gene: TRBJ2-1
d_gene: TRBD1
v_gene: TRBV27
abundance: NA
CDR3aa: CASSLSGTGAHNEQFF
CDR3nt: TGTGCCAGCAGTTTATCGGGGACAGGGGCACACAATGAGCAGTTCTTC

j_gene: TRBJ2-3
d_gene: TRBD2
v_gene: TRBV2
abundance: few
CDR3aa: CASGTSGSGTQYF
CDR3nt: TGTGCCAGCGGGACTAGCGGGAGTGGTACGCAGTATTTT

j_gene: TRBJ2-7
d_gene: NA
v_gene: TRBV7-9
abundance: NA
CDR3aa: CASSLAGSYEQYF
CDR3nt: TGTGCCAGCAGCTTAGCAGGGTCGTACGAGCAGTACTTC

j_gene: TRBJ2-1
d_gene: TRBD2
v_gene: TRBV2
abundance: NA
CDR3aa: CASNWREGDEQFF
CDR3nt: TGTGCCAGCAATTGGCGGGAGGGCGATGAGCAGTTCTTC

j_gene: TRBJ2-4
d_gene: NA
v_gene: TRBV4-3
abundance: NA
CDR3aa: CASSRGLAKNIQYF
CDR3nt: TGCGCCAGCAGCCGAGGTCTAGCCAAAAACATTCAGTACTTC

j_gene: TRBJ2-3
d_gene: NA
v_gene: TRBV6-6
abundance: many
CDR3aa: CASSYRDTQYF
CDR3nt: TGTGCCAGCAGTTATAGGGATACGCAGTATTTT

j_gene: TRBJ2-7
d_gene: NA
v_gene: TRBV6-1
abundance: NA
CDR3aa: CASLLRSFLYEQYF
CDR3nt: TGTGCCAGCCTCCTTAGGTCCTTCCTTTACGAGCAGTACTTC

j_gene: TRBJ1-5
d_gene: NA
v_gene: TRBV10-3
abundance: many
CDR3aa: CAISGSNQPQHF
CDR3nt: TGTGCCATCAGTGGCTCGAATCAGCCCCAGCATTTT

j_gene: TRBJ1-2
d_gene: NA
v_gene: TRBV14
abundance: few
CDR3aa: CASSHLRGGYGYTF
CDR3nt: TGTGCCAGCAGCCATCTCCGGGGCGGCTATGGCTACACCTTC

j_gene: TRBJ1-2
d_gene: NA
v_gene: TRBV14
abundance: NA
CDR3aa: CASSPQNRPNYGYTF
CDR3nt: TGTGCCAGCTCACCACAGAACAGACCTAACTATGGCTACACCTTC

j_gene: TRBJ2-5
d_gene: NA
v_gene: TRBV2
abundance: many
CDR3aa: CASSENQATQYF
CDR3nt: TGTGCCAGCAGTGAGAATCAGGCGACCCAGTACTTC

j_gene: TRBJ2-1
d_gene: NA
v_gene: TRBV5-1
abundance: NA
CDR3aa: CASREGGGTYNEQFF
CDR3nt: TGCGCCAGCAGGGAGGGGGGAGGAACCTACAATGAGCAGTTCTTC

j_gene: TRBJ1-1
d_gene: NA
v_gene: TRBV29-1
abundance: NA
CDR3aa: CSVVVDTEAFF
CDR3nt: TGCAGCGTTGTAGTTGACACTGAAGCTTTCTTT

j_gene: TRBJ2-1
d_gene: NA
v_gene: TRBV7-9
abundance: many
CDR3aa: CASSPQGNGGDEQFF
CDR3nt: TGTGCCAGCAGCCCACAAGGGAATGGCGGGGATGAGCAGTTCTTC

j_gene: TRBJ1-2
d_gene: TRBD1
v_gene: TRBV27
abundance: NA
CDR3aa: CASSPAERPGQGRNYGYTF
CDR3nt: TGTGCCAGCAGTCCCGCCGAACGCCCGGGACAGGGGAGGAACTATGGCTACACCTTC

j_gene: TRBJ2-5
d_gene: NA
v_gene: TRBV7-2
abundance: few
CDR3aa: CASTQSGIDQETQYF
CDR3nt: TGTGCCAGCACCCAATCAGGGATCGACCAAGAGACCCAGTACTTC

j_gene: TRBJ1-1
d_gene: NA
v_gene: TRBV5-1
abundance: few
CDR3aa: CASSLQGGPEAFF
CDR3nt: TGCGCCAGCAGCTTGCAGGGAGGACCTGAAGCTTTCTTT

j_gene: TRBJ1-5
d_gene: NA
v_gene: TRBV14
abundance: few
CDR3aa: CASSPGTGQPQHF
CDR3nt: TGTGCCAGCAGCCCCGGGACGGGTCAGCCCCAGCATTTT

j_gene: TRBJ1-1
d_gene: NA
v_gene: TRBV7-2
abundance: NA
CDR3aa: CASTPRGGGTEAFF
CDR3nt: TGTGCCAGCACCCCGCGAGGGGGGGGCACTGAAGCTTTCTTT

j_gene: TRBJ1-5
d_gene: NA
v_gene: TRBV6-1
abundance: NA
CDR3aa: CASSPTGYSNQPQHF
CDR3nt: TGTGCCAGCAGCCCGACAGGATATAGCAATCAGCCCCAGCATTTT

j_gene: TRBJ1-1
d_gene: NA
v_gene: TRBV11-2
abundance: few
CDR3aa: CASSLGQTVQGTEAFF
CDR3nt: TGTGCCAGCAGCTTGGGACAAACCGTCCAGGGCACTGAAGCTTTCTTT